A selection of T cell receptor beta chains follows, all from one sample in a study of T cell responses to AZD1222 COVID-19 vaccine. Generated by immunoSEQ multiplex PCR, the TCRdb table keeps only in-frame clones and is missing some. This table has 100,000 to 150,000 clones, 88% appearing once. The sequences come from peripheral blood, collected on day 0 of AZD1222 vaccination. The origin of the receptors is an adult in good health. Each CDR3 is given with its conserved first and last residue. A D gene is named only where the DNA matches it firmly. Size tells how often a clone was seen (once, few, many) or the class of an expanded clone, and some rows leave it out.

.	TRBV7-2	.	TRBJ2-7	CASSFGSPYEQYF	TGTGCCAGCAGCTTCGGCAGCCCCTACGAGCAGTACTTC
.	TRBV6-5	.	TRBJ2-7	CASSYATDYEQYF	TGTGCCAGCAGTTACGCGACGGACTACGAGCAGTACTTC
.	TRBV18	.	TRBJ2-7	CASSHGTAGYEQYF	TGTGCCAGCTCCCACGGGACGGCCGGGTACGAGCAGTACTTC
TRBD2	TRBV27	.	TRBJ2-7	CASSAPGLVSYEQYF	TGTGCCAGCAGTGCACCGGGACTAGTTAGCTACGAGCAGTACTTC
.	TRBV11-2	.	TRBJ1-1	CASSLRDPEGTEAFF	TGTGCCAGCAGCCTGCGGGACCCGGAGGGGACTGAAGCTTTCTTT
TRBD1	TRBV19	.	TRBJ2-2	CASSPGQGFTGELFF	TGTGCCAGTAGCCCGGGACAGGGGTTCACCGGGGAGCTGTTTTTT
.	TRBV5-1	.	TRBJ2-5	CASSFVGDETQYF	TGCGCCAGCAGCTTTGTGGGGGACGAGACCCAGTACTTC
.	TRBV10-3	.	TRBJ1-2	CAISESRAPNYGYTF	TGTGCCATCAGTGAGTCACGGGCTCCTAACTATGGCTACACCTTC
.	TRBV6-5	once	TRBJ1-6	CASSYRDGRNSPLHF	TGTGCCAGCAGTTACCGCGACGGACGAAATTCACCCCTCCACTTT
.	TRBV19	.	TRBJ2-7	CASSPRSTYEQYF	TGTGCCAGTTCCCCAAGGAGCACCTACGAGCAGTACTTC
TRBD1	TRBV7-9	.	TRBJ1-4	CASSTTPGGPNEKLFF	TGTGCCAGCAGTACCACTCCAGGGGGCCCTAATGAAAAACTGTTTTTT
.	TRBV12-3/TRBV12-4	.	TRBJ1-1	CASSLRGNTEAFF	TGTGCCAGCAGTTTACGGGGGAACACTGAAGCTTTCTTT
.	TRBV19	.	TRBJ2-3	CASSMALSTDTQYF	TGTGCCAGTAGTATGGCGTTAAGCACAGATACGCAGTATTTT
TRBD1	TRBV4-3	many	TRBJ2-2	CASSHPPGQGSGELFF	TGCGCCAGCAGCCACCCACCGGGACAGGGGTCCGGGGAGCTGTTTTTT
.	TRBV6-5	.	TRBJ2-2	CASSYSRGFGELFF	TGTGCCAGCAGTTATTCCAGGGGATTCGGGGAGCTGTTTTTT
TRBD2	TRBV6-4	few	TRBJ2-1	CASSDLASGSGSEQFF	TGTGCCAGCAGTGACCTCGCTAGCGGGAGTGGCAGTGAGCAGTTCTTC
.	TRBV19	.	TRBJ1-4	CATGLNEKLFF	TGTGCCACTGGACTTAATGAAAAACTGTTTTTT
.	TRBV7-9	.	TRBJ2-3	CASSFGPSSPDTQYF	TGTGCCAGCAGCTTCGGCCCGTCATCCCCAGATACGCAGTATTTT
TRBD2	TRBV6-1	.	TRBJ2-1	CASSESGLASGEQFF	TGTGCCAGCAGTGAGAGTGGACTAGCCTCCGGAGAGCAGTTCTTC
.	TRBV19	.	TRBJ1-5	CASSWEGGSNQPQHF	TGTGCCAGTAGTTGGGAGGGAGGGAGCAATCAGCCCCAGCATTTT
TRBD1	TRBV3-1/TRBV3-2	.	TRBJ2-7	CASRFGQGDYEQYF	TGTGCCAGCAGATTTGGACAGGGGGACTACGAGCAGTACTTC
.	TRBV6-6	.	TRBJ1-5	CASSPSTGRDSNQPQHF	TGTGCCAGCAGTCCATCGACCGGACGGGATAGCAATCAGCCCCAGCATTTT
.	TRBV2	.	TRBJ2-3	CASSVLGKADTQYF	TGTGCCAGCAGTGTTCTGGGGAAGGCAGATACGCAGTATTTT
.	TRBV24-1	.	TRBJ2-1	CATSDLRRDEQFF	TGTGCCACCAGTGATTTAAGGCGGGATGAGCAGTTCTTC
.	TRBV30	.	TRBJ2-1	CAWSVRGPNEQFF	TGTGCCTGGAGTGTACGGGGGCCCAATGAGCAGTTCTTC
.	TRBV21-1	.	TRBJ2-2	CASSTRDREVGLAGNTGELFF	TGTGCCAGCAGCACCCGGGACAGGGAGGTAGGTCTAGCGGGGAACACCGGGGAGCTGTTTTTT
TRBD1	TRBV9	.	TRBJ2-1	CASSVAGTAYNEQFF	TGTGCCAGCAGCGTAGCCGGGACAGCTTACAATGAGCAGTTCTTC
TRBD1	TRBV9	.	TRBJ2-1	CASSVVDRSSYNEQFF	TGTGCCAGCAGCGTAGTGGACAGGAGCTCCTACAATGAGCAGTTCTTC
.	TRBV7-2	.	TRBJ2-5	CASSPPPGMQTQYF	TGTGCCAGCAGCCCCCCTCCCGGGATGCAGACCCAGTACTTC
TRBD2	TRBV27	.	TRBJ2-5	CASSTLSGSRIETQYF	TGTGCCAGCAGTACACTTAGCGGGAGTCGGATAGAGACCCAGTACTTC
.	TRBV18	.	TRBJ1-5	CASSPPPGVNLNQPQHF	TGTGCCAGCTCACCACCCCCGGGGGTGAACTTGAATCAGCCCCAGCATTTT
TRBD1	TRBV15	few	TRBJ1-1	CATSRSTDRGGEAFF	TGTGCCACCAGCAGATCAACTGACAGGGGGGGTGAAGCTTTCTTT
.	TRBV25-1	.	TRBJ1-1	CASSEYGRMNTEAFF	TGTGCCAGCAGTGAATATGGCAGGATGAACACTGAAGCTTTCTTT
.	TRBV24-1	.	TRBJ2-2	CATSGWNTGELFF	TGTGCCACCAGTGGGTGGAACACCGGGGAGCTGTTTTTT
.	TRBV10-3	few	TRBJ2-7	CAIPKGRAASYEQYF	TGTGCCATTCCCAAGGGGCGGGCTGCCTCCTACGAGCAGTACTTC
TRBD1	TRBV6-5	.	TRBJ1-5	CASGYRDRAQPQHF	TGTGCCAGCGGGTATAGGGACAGGGCCCAGCCCCAGCATTTT
.	TRBV12-5	.	TRBJ2-5	CASGLVQGPAQETQYF	TGTGCTAGTGGTTTGGTACAGGGTCCAGCTCAAGAGACCCAGTACTTC
.	TRBV5-4	once	TRBJ2-4	CASSSMTENIQYF	TGTGCCAGCAGCTCAATGACCGAAAACATTCAGTACTTC
.	TRBV5-1	.	TRBJ1-4	CASSLEGTPATNEKLFF	TGCGCCAGCAGCTTGGAAGGTACACCCGCAACTAATGAAAAACTGTTTTTT